The present TCR beta chain was sequenced within a study of CD4 and CD8 cells across lung adenocarcinoma regions. Donors had localized lung adenocarcinoma, a non-small cell lung cancer. The germline V gene has CDR1 MNHEY and CDR2 SVGAGI. The CDR3 has 14 amino acids. About this clonotype itself: At one of its ends the junction is not consistent with the germline gene, which may arise from a read error.

TCRdb called the PCR reads again in MiXCR, with one record for every CDR3 protein. The sample includes about 11,000 distinct CDR3 sequences, roughly 60% of them seen just once. This clonotype originated in a male donor with lung adenocarcinoma. The CD4 and CD8 labels of this study may be unreliable. The gene calls are TRBV6-5 and TRBJ2-2, with D tentatively TRBD2 (5 bases). The DNA end is a closer match to TRBJ2-3, so the J assignment may be wrong. Sequenced input: CD8+ T cells from the margin of a lung tumor. CDR3 DNA sequence: TGTGCCAGCAGTTACGTCGGGAACACCGATAAGCAGTATTTT. This gives the protein CASSYVGNTDKQYF.